Each of the 22 T cell receptor beta chains below was sequenced from the same sample in a study of brain T cells in children with intractable seizures. The table came from immunoSEQ multiplex PCR; TCRdb's copy has only in-frame clones and leaves some out. Here the sample spans about 40,000 clones, 90% being singletons. The specimen was peripheral blood, collected at surgery. Receptors originate from a girl aged 2 to 10 with tuberous sclerosis and intractable seizures.

This sequence joins TRBV10-3 and TRBJ1-6; a weak D match, TRBD1 (5 bases). Between the trimmed V and J ends, which lost 0 bases and 6 bases, there was a span of 9 bases. The CDR3 is made up of 15 amino acids. The V gene's germline CDR1 is ENHRY and CDR2 SYGVKD. The CDR3 region is CAISESQAFNSPLHF. In DNA, the CDR3 is TGTGCCATCAGTGAGTCACAGGCCTTTAATTCACCCCTCCACTTT.

The J gene is TRBJ2-7, the V gene TRBV5-4; 8 bases fit TRBD2. V dropped 0 bases and J dropped 1; count of bases not matched to a gene: 3. CDR3 size: 15 residues. In germline, CDR1 is SGHNT, CDR2 YYREEE (reference sequence). CDR3 bases: TGTGCCAGCAGCTTGGAAACTAGCGGATCCTACGAGCAGTACTTC. Its translation: CASSLETSGSYEQYF.

This clone was recorded once. The chain uses TRBV7-2 and TRBJ2-3; perhaps TRBD2 as D (6 bases). There are 14 residues in the CDR3. Germline assignment: CDR1 SGHTA and CDR2 FQGNSA. Trimming pared 5 bases from V and 3 bases from J, leaving 12 bases between. For the CDR3, the DNA is TGTGCCAGCAGCCGTCTCGGGAGAACAGATACGCAGTATTTT. It translates to CASSRLGRTDTQYF.

This clone occurred a few times. This chain uses TRBV5-6 with TRBJ1-2; the D is unclear. Germline CDR1 SGHDT, CDR2 YYEEEE. Trimming left V 0 bases short and J 14 bases short, with 17 bases between. This CDR3 is built from 13 residues. The CDR3 protein is CASSLAESARETF. In DNA, the CDR3 is TGTGCCAGCAGCTTGGCCGAGTCAGCCCGCGAAACCTTC.

The chain links TRBV3-1 (or the pseudogene TRBV3-2) to TRBJ2-2; no reliable D call. The germline V and J ends were trimmed by 11 bases and 0 bases, with 13 bases remaining between them. This CDR3 is 14 amino acids long. Germline-derived CDR1 and CDR2 are LGHDT and YNNKEL (reference sequence). The CDR3 coding sequence is TGTGCCGCCAGGCGGATGACGAACACCGGGGAGCTGTTTTTT. It specifies CAARRMTNTGELFF.

The V gene is TRBV27, the J gene TRBJ2-1, with 8 positions matching TRBD2. The CDR3 totals 15 residues. Germline V gene sequence: CDR1 MNHEY, CDR2 SMNVEV (reference sequence). Trimming took 4 bases from V and 7 from J; bases not matched to a gene: 9. CDR3 region: CASSSAGGAVNEQFF. In DNA, the CDR3 is TGTGCCAGCAGTTCAGCCGGGGGGGCGGTTAATGAGCAGTTCTTC.

V and J are TRBV11-2 and TRBJ2-3; 8 bases map to TRBD1. Germline CDR1 is SGHAT and CDR2 is FQNNGV. After removal of 5 bases from V and 2 bases from J, the junction contained 6 bases not matched to a gene. CDR3 length: 15 amino acids. The CDR3 protein is CASSNPGQATDTQYF. The CDR3 DNA reads as TGTGCCAGCAGCAACCCGGGACAGGCCACAGATACGCAGTATTTT.

This chain joins TRBV18 and TRBJ1-1; no firm D call. Trimming removed 3 bases from V and 4 bases from J, with 12 bases in between. The CDR3 spans 14 residues. The V gene's germline CDR1 is KGHSH and CDR2 LQKENI. The CDR3 bases are TGTGCCAGCTCACCGGGTAAGGGTGGCACTGAAGCTTTCTTT. It codes for CASSPGKGGTEAFF.

This chain uses TRBV30 with TRBJ2-3; possibly TRBD1 for D (6 bases). Deletions cut 5 bases from V and 0 bases from J, with 9 bases between. This CDR3 is 13 amino acids long. Germline assignment: CDR1 GTSNPN and CDR2 SVGIG (reference sequence). CDR3: CAWSQGSTDTQYF. The CDR3, as DNA: TGTGCCTGGTCACAGGGAAGCACAGATACGCAGTATTTT.

This clone occurred a few times. The gene calls are TRBV4-1 and TRBJ1-2; D gene ambiguous. V was shortened by 0 bases and J by 4 bases, with 6 bases between the two germline ends. The germline CDR1 and CDR2 sequences are MGHRA and YSYEKL. This CDR3 has 13 amino acids. The CDR3 region is CASSQDNSYGYTF. CDR3 sequence (DNA): TGCGCCAGCAGCCAAGATAACAGCTATGGCTACACCTTC.

The sample holds one count of this clone. The chain couples TRBV6-5 to TRBJ1-6, with 11 nucleotides matching TRBD1. Germline V gene lookup returns CDR1 MNHEY and CDR2 SVGAGI. V lost 7 bases to trimming and J lost 11 bases; unmatched junction nucleotides: 7. The CDR3 has 14 residues. The CDR3 DNA reads as TGTGCCAGCACCCCGGACAGGGGGCGGACACCCCTCCACTTT. Translated: CASTPDRGRTPLHF.

V gene TRBV29-1 combines with J gene TRBJ1-2, with 8 bases identical to TRBD1. V shed 5 bases, J shed 8 bases, and the junction held 4 bases outside the gene matches. There are 11 residues in the CDR3. Germline CDR1 reads SQVTM; CDR2 reads ANQGSEA. The CDR3 DNA follows: TGCAGCGTTACGAGACAGGGGGGCTACACCTTC. It is translated as CSVTRQGGYTF.

The genes are TRBV10-3 and TRBJ2-1, with 8 bases matching TRBD2. This CDR3 comprises 15 residues. The germline CDR1 and CDR2 sequences are ENHRY and SYGVKD. Trimming took 3 bases from V and 4 from J; bases not matched to a gene: 5. CDR3 DNA: TGTGCCATCAGTGAATCGGGGGGGTCGTACAATGAGCAGTTCTTC. As protein: CAISESGGSYNEQFF.

This rearrangement joins TRBV6-5 to TRBJ2-5, with TRBD1 identical over 7 bases. The junction had 5 bases not matched to a gene; V was cut back by 4 bases and J by 3 bases. Germline CDR1 is MNHEY and CDR2 is SVGAGI. CDR3 length: 14 residues. The CDR3 bases are TGTGCCAGCAGTTCCGGGACAGTTAAAGAGACCCAGTACTTC. Protein product: CASSSGTVKETQYF.

This rearrangement joins TRBV9 to TRBJ1-1, with 8 bases fitting TRBD1. The CDR3 extends over 18 amino acids. V dropped 0 bases and J dropped 2; count of bases not matched to a gene: 12. Germline V CDR1 and CDR2: SGDLS, YYNGEE. The CDR3 loop reads CASSVGISGQGSNTEAFF. The CDR3 DNA follows: TGTGCCAGCAGCGTAGGTATTTCCGGACAGGGAAGCAACACTGAAGCTTTCTTT. Complete variable domain (other parts from reference TRBV9 and TRBJ1-1): DSGVTQTPKHLITATGQRVTLRCSPRSGDLSVYWYQQSLDQGLQFLIQYYNGEERAKGNILERFSAQQFPDLHSELNLSSLELGDSALYFCASSVGISGQGSNTEAFFGQGTRLTVV.

This clone has just a few counts. The chain couples TRBV2 to TRBJ2-1; 10 bases align to TRBD1. Germline assignment: CDR1 SNHLY and CDR2 FYNNEI. CDR3 length: 16 residues. After removal of 6 bases from V and 3 bases from J, the junction contained 8 bases not matched to a gene. The CDR3 here is CASSASGTGVYNEQFF. In DNA form, the CDR3 reads TGTGCCAGCAGCGCCTCCGGGACAGGGGTCTACAATGAGCAGTTCTTC. Full variable domain (rest looked up from reference TRBV2 and TRBJ2-1): EPEVTQTPSHQVTQMGQEVILRCVPISNHLYFYWYRQILGQKVEFLVSFYNNEISEKSEIFDDQFSVERPDGSNFTLKIRSTKLEDSAMYFCASSASGTGVYNEQFFGPGTRLTVL.

This clone is medium-sized. V and J are TRBV4-1 and TRBJ1-1; 10 positions match TRBD1. The germline V gene encodes CDR1 MGHRA and CDR2 YSYEKL. This CDR3 contains 16 residues. The ends lost 5 bases at V and 2 bases at J; junction bases unmatched: 8. CDR3 in amino acids: CASSDDRGLINTEAFF. In nucleotides, the CDR3 is TGCGCCAGCAGCGACGACAGGGGGCTTATTAACACTGAAGCTTTCTTT.

A single count supports this clone. V and J are TRBV14 and TRBJ1-2; D is undetermined. Trimming pared 0 bases from V and 3 bases from J, leaving 23 bases between. CDR1 is SGHDN, CDR2 FVKESK, per germline. The CDR3 sequence is 19 residues long. In DNA form, the CDR3 reads TGTGCCAGCAGCCAAGATTCGTGGTGTTTGCGATGTAAGGACTATGGCTACACCTTC. Its protein is CASSQDSWCLRCKDYGYTF.

The chain employs TRBV12-3 or TRBV12-4 and TRBJ1-2; D is ambiguous. CDR3 size: 13 residues. Trimming pared 0 bases from V and 6 bases from J, leaving 8 bases between. CDR3 bases: TGTGCCAGCAGTTTAGCGCGAGGTGATGGCTACACCTTC. Translating gives CASSLARGDGYTF.

The chain couples TRBV5-4 to TRBJ1-3; D may be TRBD1 (5 bases). Germline lookup yields CDR1 SGHNT and CDR2 YYREEE (reference sequence). The CDR3 sequence is 14 residues long. The V end lost 4 bases, the J end lost 2 bases, and 10 bases lay between the germline ends. CDR3 amino acids: CASSPGTAGNTIYF. The CDR3 bases are TGTGCCAGCAGCCCCGGGACTGCTGGAAACACCATATATTTT.

The chain employs TRBV6-5 and TRBJ2-1; D unresolved. V lost 0 bases and J 6 bases, leaving 9 bases between the germline ends. This CDR3 comprises 14 residues. Germline CDR1 reads MNHEY; CDR2 reads SVGAGI. CDR3 DNA: TGTGCCAGCAGTTACTCGAAAAACAGCAATGAGCAGTTCTTC. Amino acids: CASSYSKNSNEQFF.

V usage is TRBV3-1 (or the pseudogene TRBV3-2) and J usage is TRBJ1-2, with D unclear. The CDR3 loop spans 14 amino acids. Germline V gene data show CDR1 as LGHDT and CDR2 as YNNKEL (reference sequence). Between the trimmed V and J ends, which lost 4 bases and 0 bases, there was a span of 9 bases. This chain's CDR3 is CASSPGETNYGYTF. The CDR3 DNA sequence: TGTGCCAGCAGCCCCGGGGAGACTAACTATGGCTACACCTTC.